This is a list of T cell receptor beta chains from one sample in a study of blood T cell repertoires in COVID-19. Only in-frame clones appear in the TCRdb table, and some are missing; sequencing was by immunoSEQ multiplex PCR. Of 180,000 or so clones listed, about 88% are singletons. Sequenced material: peripheral blood. The source of these receptors is a man between 18 and 29 years old with acute or convalescent COVID-19. Each CDR3 is given with its conserved first and last residue. The D gene is left open where the match is weak. Only some rows state a clone size, as once, few, many or a class for expanded clones.

j_call v_call clone_size d_call cdr3_aa cdr3_nt
TRBJ2-1 TRBV30 NA NA CAWSVSGGPDEQFF TGTGCCTGGAGTGTATCAGGGGGGCCCGATGAGCAGTTCTTC
TRBJ1-1 TRBV20-1 NA NA CSAVRSEAFF TGCAGTGCTGTCAGGTCTGAAGCTTTCTTT
TRBJ1-5 TRBV20-1 few TRBD1 CSASWTGEGNQPQHF TGCAGTGCTAGTTGGACAGGGGAGGGCAATCAGCCCCAGCATTTT
TRBJ1-1 TRBV7-8 NA NA CASSFGQREAFF TGTGCCAGCAGCTTTGGACAACGTGAAGCTTTCTTT
TRBJ2-2 TRBV7-9 NA NA CASSLGLQGELFF TGTGCCAGCAGCTTAGGGTTACAAGGGGAGCTGTTTTTT
TRBJ1-5 TRBV18 NA NA CASSRQEINQPQHF TGTGCCAGCTCAAGACAGGAGATCAATCAGCCCCAGCATTTT
TRBJ1-1 TRBV19 NA NA CASSIVSQRRTVLDTEAFF TGTGCCAGTAGTATCGTCTCCCAGCGACGGACAGTTTTGGACACTGAAGCTTTCTTT
TRBJ1-2 TRBV5-1 NA TRBD1 CASSAGQGYGYTF TGCGCCAGCAGCGCGGGACAGGGTTACGGCTACACCTTC
TRBJ1-4 TRBV18 NA TRBD1 CASSPLQGVPNEKLFF TGTGCCAGCTCACCATTACAGGGGGTACCTAATGAAAAACTGTTTTTT
TRBJ2-1 TRBV5-8 NA NA CASSPRMTPGNEQFF TGTGCCAGCAGCCCACGAATGACTCCCGGGAATGAGCAGTTCTTC
TRBJ1-4 TRBV5-1 NA TRBD1 CASSLGDSLYVEKLFF TGCGCCAGCAGCTTGGGGGACAGCCTATACGTGGAAAAACTGTTTTTT
TRBJ1-6 TRBV30 NA NA CAWSVSSPLHF TGTGCCTGGAGTGTCTCTTCACCCCTCCACTTT
TRBJ1-6 TRBV19 once TRBD1 CASSAGTGLNSPLHF TGTGCCAGTTCTGCCGGGACAGGGCTGAATTCACCCCTCCACTTT
TRBJ1-1 TRBV11-2 NA NA CASSRQGGQGTEAFF TGTGCCAGCAGCAGACAAGGGGGTCAGGGGACTGAAGCTTTCTTT
TRBJ1-6 TRBV11-2 NA NA CASSPNRDRPLHF TGTGCCAGCAGCCCTAACAGGGATCGGCCCCTCCACTTT
TRBJ1-5 TRBV6-6 NA NA CASSSEGYQPQHF TGTGCCAGCAGTTCTGAGGGATATCAGCCCCAGCATTTT
TRBJ2-7 TRBV11-2 NA TRBD1 CASTINRDSPEQYF TGTGCCAGCACCATAAACCGGGACAGTCCCGAGCAGTACTTC
TRBJ2-1 TRBV2 NA TRBD1 CASNRGQSYNEQFF TGTGCCAGCAACAGGGGGCAGTCCTACAATGAGCAGTTCTTC
TRBJ2-1 TRBV7-9 NA TRBD2 CASRPSGGAGSYNEQFF TGTGCCAGTAGGCCCAGCGGGGGGGCGGGCTCCTACAATGAGCAGTTCTTC
TRBJ1-5 TRBV7-8 NA TRBD1 CASSLEGAVNQPQHF TGTGCCAGCAGCTTAGAGGGGGCGGTCAATCAGCCCCAGCATTTT
TRBJ1-6 TRBV6-5 NA NA CATRPGNDNSPLHF TGTGCCACCCGACCGGGTAACGATAATTCACCCCTCCACTTT
TRBJ1-4 TRBV6-5 NA TRBD1 CASSTDRGREKLFF TGTGCCAGCAGTACAGACAGGGGAAGGGAAAAACTGTTTTTT
TRBJ2-5 TRBV2 NA TRBD2 CASSDGTSGVRVQYF TGTGCCAGCAGTGATGGGACTAGCGGGGTGAGGGTCCAGTACTTC
TRBJ1-3 TRBV3-1/TRBV3-2 NA TRBD1 CASSQDRQGVSGNTIYF TGTGCCAGCAGCCAAGATAGACAGGGGGTATCTGGAAACACCATATATTTT
TRBJ2-1 TRBV7-2 NA NA CASSLEGGANEQFF TGTGCCAGCAGCTTAGAGGGGGGGGCCAATGAGCAGTTCTTC
TRBJ1-1 TRBV12-3/TRBV12-4 NA NA CASSTQGPRAFF TGTGCCAGCAGTACTCAGGGGCCTCGGGCTTTCTTT
TRBJ2-1 TRBV5-6 once TRBD1 CASSRTGGRSYNEQFF TGTGCCAGCAGCAGGACAGGGGGAAGGTCCTACAATGAGCAGTTCTTC
TRBJ1-1 TRBV30 NA NA CAWKQDKVQGTEAFF TGTGCCTGGAAGCAGGATAAAGTCCAGGGGACTGAAGCTTTCTTT
TRBJ2-5 TRBV18 NA TRBD1 CASSPGQGPETQYF TGTGCCAGTTCGCCGGGACAGGGGCCCGAGACCCAGTACTTC
TRBJ1-2 TRBV7-9 NA NA CASSSGDKLTNYGYTF TGTGCCAGCAGCTCAGGGGACAAGCTAACTAACTATGGCTACACCTTC
TRBJ1-2 TRBV5-4 NA TRBD1 CASSLELNRGRRDYGYTF TGTGCCAGCAGCTTGGAATTGAACAGGGGGCGACGGGACTATGGCTACACCTTC
TRBJ1-3 TRBV7-9 NA NA CASSPSGNTIYF TGTGCCAGCAGCCCCAGTGGAAACACCATATATTTT
TRBJ1-6 TRBV5-8 NA NA CASSHTVIQSPLHF TGTGCCAGCAGCCATACAGTAATTCAATCACCCCTCCACTTT
TRBJ2-7 TRBV4-2 NA TRBD2 CASSQGSGGTYEQYF TGTGCCAGCAGCCAGGGAAGCGGGGGGACCTACGAGCAGTACTTC
TRBJ2-3 TRBV7-3 few TRBD2 CASSLTGSLAGVSTDTQYF TGTGCCAGCAGCTTAACCGGGTCGCTAGCGGGGGTCAGCACAGATACGCAGTATTTT
TRBJ1-5 TRBV2 few NA CASSTRTASNQPQHF TGTGCCAGCAGTACTAGGACAGCTAGCAATCAGCCCCAGCATTTT
TRBJ1-1 TRBV7-2 few NA CASSLTEMNTEAFF TGTGCCAGCAGCCTGACGGAGATGAACACTGAAGCTTTCTTT
TRBJ2-5 TRBV6-6 NA TRBD1 CASKDRAQQETQYF TGTGCCAGCAAGGACAGGGCACAACAAGAGACCCAGTACTTC
TRBJ1-2 TRBV2 NA NA CASVSQGGGYGYTF TGTGCCAGCGTCTCACAAGGGGGGGGCTATGGCTACACCTTC
TRBJ1-1 TRBV5-1 NA NA CASSLGQGNPPEAFF TGCGCCAGCAGCTTGGGTCAGGGAAACCCCCCTGAAGCTTTCTTT
TRBJ2-7 TRBV21-1 NA NA CASSKVARGDYEQYF TGTGCCAGCAGCAAAGTGGCCAGGGGGGACTACGAGCAGTACTTC
TRBJ1-2 TRBV29-1 NA TRBD1 CSVGDGQGYGYTF TGCAGCGTTGGGGACGGACAGGGCTATGGCTACACCTTC
TRBJ1-1 TRBV7-2 NA TRBD1 CASSLGTGLRSEAFF TGTGCCAGCAGCTTAGGGACAGGGTTGAGAAGTGAAGCTTTCTTT
TRBJ1-2 TRBV6-5 few NA CASSYSAINYGYTF TGTGCCAGCAGTTACTCGGCCATTAACTATGGCTACACCTTC
TRBJ1-2 TRBV28 once TRBD1 CASSHRGKANYGYTF TGTGCCAGCAGTCACAGGGGAAAAGCTAACTATGGCTACACCTTC
TRBJ2-1 TRBV28 NA TRBD2 CASRPAGSRDEQFF TGTGCCAGCCGACCAGCGGGGTCGAGGGATGAGCAGTTCTTC